This entry describes one T cell receptor beta chain. The CDR3 runs to 14 residues. Trimming removed 9 bases from V and 2 bases from J; junction bases left unmatched: 3. CDR1 and CDR2 (germline): MNHNS, SASEGT. The data were obtained in a study of tumor-infiltrating lymphocytes in oesophageal squamous cell carcinoma. TCRdb independently ran MiXCR on the PCR reads; one entry per CDR3 protein. The sample shows roughly 19,000 distinct CDR3 sequences, about 40% of them seen only once. The chain employs TRBV6-1 and TRBJ2-1; 11 bases map to TRBD2. Sequencing used normal esophageal tissue next to the tumor. The clonotype comes from a male donor with esophageal squamous cell carcinoma. DNA of the CDR3: TGTGCCAGTGGGACTAGCGGACCCTACAATGAGCAGTTCTTC. As protein: CASGTSGPYNEQFF.